The 4 T cell receptor beta chains below were found in one sample sequenced in a study of Ad26.COV2.S vaccination and SARS-CoV-2 variants. The repertoire was sequenced with immunoSEQ multiplex PCR; TCRdb's copy has only in-frame clones and lacks some. The sample includes approximately 350,000 clones, around 90% of them seen just once. Treatment denoted: over 15 received Ad26.COV2.S at low or high dose, single or two shots; about five received placebo; per-sample allocation not given. Samples came from day 63 after the first vaccine or placebo injection. The specimen was peripheral blood, collected in a trial of Ad26.COV2.S vaccine versus placebo. All receptors derive from a person aged 18-65 years who received the Ad26.COV2.S COVID-19 vaccine or a placebo.

This clone was recorded once. The chain joins TRBV27 to TRBJ1-5; unclear D gene. The CDR3 spans 14 residues. Germline CDR1 is MNHEY and CDR2 is SMNVEV (reference sequence). Trimming took 6 bases from V and 2 from J, leaving 11 bases between them. The CDR3 is CASRFSGGNQPQHF. The CDR3 region has the DNA TGTGCCAGCAGGTTCAGCGGTGGCAATCAGCCCCAGCATTTT.

The gene calls are TRBV18 and TRBJ2-1; D not resolved. The CDR3 loop spans 13 amino acids. V was cut by 3 bases and J by 1 base, with 4 bases left in between. Looked up from germline, CDR1 is KGHSH and CDR2 is LQKENI. The CDR3 DNA sequence: TGTGCCAGCTCACCTACGTCCTACAATGAGCAGTTCTTC. It specifies CASSPTSYNEQFF.

This rearrangement joins TRBV12-3 or TRBV12-4 to TRBJ1-2; D is unresolved. V was shortened by 7 bases and J by 2 bases, with 11 bases between the two germline ends. The CDR3 loop spans 13 amino acids. This CDR3 is CASKKTGNYGYTF. The CDR3 DNA follows: TGTGCCAGCAAGAAGACGGGGAACTATGGCTACACCTTC.

The rearrangement joins TRBV27 to TRBJ1-5, with D unresolved. This CDR3 has 13 amino acids. Trimming left V 0 bases short and J 2 bases short, with 2 bases between. The germline V gene has CDR1 MNHEY and CDR2 SMNVEV (reference sequence). The CDR3 loop reads CASSLSGNQPQHF. The CDR3 DNA reads as TGTGCCAGCAGTTTATCAGGCAATCAGCCCCAGCATTTT.